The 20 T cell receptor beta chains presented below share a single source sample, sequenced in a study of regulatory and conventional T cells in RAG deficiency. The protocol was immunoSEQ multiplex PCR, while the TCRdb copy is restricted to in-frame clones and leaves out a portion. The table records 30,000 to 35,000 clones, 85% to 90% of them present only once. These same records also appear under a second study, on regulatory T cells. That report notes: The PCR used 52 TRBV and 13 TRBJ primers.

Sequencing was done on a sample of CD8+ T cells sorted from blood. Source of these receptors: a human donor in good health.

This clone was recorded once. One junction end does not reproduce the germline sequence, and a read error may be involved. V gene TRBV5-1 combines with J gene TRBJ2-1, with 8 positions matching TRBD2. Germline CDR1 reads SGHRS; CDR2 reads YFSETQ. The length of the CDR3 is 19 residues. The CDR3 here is CASSSPGGGGPYSDNEQFF. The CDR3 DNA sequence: TGCGCCAGCAGCTCCCCCGGGGGGGGAGGCCCTTACTCCGACAATGAGCAGTTCTTC.

CDR3 sequence: CASSSRQGDTGELFF. In nucleotides, the CDR3 is TGTGCCAGCAGCTCCAGACAGGGAGACACCGGGGAGCTGTTTTTT. The chain recombines TRBV7-3 with TRBJ2-2, with 7 bases lining up with TRBD1. The germline gives CDR1 SGHTA, CDR2 FQGTGA. Trimming removed 4 bases from V and 3 bases from J; junction bases left unmatched: 5. The CDR3 is made up of 15 amino acids.

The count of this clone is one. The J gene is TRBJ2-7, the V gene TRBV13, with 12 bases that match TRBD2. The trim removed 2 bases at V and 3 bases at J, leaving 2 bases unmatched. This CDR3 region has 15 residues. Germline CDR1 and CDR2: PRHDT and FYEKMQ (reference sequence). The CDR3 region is CASSLRLAGDYEQYF. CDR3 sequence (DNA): TGTGCCAGCAGCTTAAGACTAGCGGGAGACTACGAGCAGTACTTC.

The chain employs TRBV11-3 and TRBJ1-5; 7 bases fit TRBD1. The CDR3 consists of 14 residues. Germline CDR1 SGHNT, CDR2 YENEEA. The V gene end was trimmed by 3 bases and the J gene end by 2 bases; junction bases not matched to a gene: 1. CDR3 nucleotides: TGTGCCAGCAGCTTGACAGGGCGCAATCAGCCCCAGCATTTT. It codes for CASSLTGRNQPQHF. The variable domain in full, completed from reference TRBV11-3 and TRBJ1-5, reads EAGVVQSPRYKIIEKKQPVAFWCNPISGHNTLYWYLQNLGQGPELLIRYENEEAVDDSQLPKDRFSAERLKGVDSTLKIQPAELGDSAVYLCASSLTGRNQPQHFGDGTRLSIL.

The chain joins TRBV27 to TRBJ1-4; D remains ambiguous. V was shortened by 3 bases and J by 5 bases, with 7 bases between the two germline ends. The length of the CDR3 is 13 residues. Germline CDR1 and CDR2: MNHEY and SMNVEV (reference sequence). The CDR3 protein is CASSFGGNEKLFF. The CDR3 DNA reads TGTGCCAGCAGTTTTGGAGGGAATGAAAAACTGTTTTTT.

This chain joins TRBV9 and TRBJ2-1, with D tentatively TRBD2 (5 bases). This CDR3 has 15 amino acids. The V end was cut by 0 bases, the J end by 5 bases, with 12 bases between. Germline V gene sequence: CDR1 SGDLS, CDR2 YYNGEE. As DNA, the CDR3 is TGTGCCAGCAGCGTAGATGGGGAGTTGAACAATGAGCAGTTCTTC. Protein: CASSVDGELNNEQFF.

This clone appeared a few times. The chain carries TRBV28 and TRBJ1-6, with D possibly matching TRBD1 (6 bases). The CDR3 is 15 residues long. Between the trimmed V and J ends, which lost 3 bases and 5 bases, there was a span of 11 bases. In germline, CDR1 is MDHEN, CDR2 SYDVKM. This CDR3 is CASSLVDRNNSPLHF. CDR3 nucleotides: TGTGCCAGCAGTTTGGTCGACAGGAATAATTCACCCCTCCACTTT.

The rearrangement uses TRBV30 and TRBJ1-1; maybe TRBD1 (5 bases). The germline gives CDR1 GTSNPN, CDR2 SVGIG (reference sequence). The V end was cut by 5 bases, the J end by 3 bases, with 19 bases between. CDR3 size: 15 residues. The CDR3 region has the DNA TGTGCCTGGGCGGATTCCGGGGCGAGGGACACTGAAGCTTTCTTT. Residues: CAWADSGARDTEAFF.

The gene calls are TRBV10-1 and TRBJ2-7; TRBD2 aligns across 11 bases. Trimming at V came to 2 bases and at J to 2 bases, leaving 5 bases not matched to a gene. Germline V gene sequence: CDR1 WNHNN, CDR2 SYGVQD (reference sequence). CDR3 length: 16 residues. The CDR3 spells CASSETSGSLPYEQYF. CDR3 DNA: TGCGCCAGCAGTGAGACTAGCGGGAGTCTCCCCTACGAGCAGTACTTC.

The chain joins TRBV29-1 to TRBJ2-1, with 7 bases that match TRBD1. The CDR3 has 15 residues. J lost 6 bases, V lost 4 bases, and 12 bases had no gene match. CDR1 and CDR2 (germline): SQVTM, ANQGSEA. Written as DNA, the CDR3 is TGCAGCGTTGTGGGTAGGGACAGCCAAATCAATGAGCAGTTCTTC. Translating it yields CSVVGRDSQINEQFF.

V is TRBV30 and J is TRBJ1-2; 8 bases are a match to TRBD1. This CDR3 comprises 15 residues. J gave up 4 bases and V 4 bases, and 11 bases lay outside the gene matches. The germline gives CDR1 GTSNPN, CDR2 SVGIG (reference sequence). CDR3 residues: CAWNDDRGLAYGYTF. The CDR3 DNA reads TGTGCCTGGAACGATGACAGGGGACTCGCCTATGGCTACACCTTC.

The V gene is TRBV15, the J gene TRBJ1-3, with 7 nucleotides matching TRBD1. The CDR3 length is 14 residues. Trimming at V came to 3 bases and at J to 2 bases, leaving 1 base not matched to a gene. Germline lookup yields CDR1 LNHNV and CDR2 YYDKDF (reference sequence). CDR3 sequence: CATSSGTAGNTIYF. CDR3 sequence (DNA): TGTGCCACCAGCAGCGGGACAGCTGGAAACACCATATATTTT.

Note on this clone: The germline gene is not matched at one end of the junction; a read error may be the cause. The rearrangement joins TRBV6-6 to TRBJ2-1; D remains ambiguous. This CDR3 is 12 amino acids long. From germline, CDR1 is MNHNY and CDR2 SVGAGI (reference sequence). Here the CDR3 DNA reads TGTGCCAGCACCCCCTCCCACAATGAGCAGTTCTTC. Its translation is CASTPSHNEQFF.

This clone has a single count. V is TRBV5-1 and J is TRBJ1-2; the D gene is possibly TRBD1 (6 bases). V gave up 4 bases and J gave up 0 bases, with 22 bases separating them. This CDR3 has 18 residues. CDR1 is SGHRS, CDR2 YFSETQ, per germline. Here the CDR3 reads CASSAEQGALRANYGYTF. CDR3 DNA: TGCGCCAGCAGCGCAGAACAGGGAGCCCTTCGGGCTAACTATGGCTACACCTTC.

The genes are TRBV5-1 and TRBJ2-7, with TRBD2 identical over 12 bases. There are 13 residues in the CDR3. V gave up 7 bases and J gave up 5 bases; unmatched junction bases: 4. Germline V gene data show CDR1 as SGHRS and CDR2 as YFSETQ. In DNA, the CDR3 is TGCGCCAGCCAGGGACTAGCGGGCGACGAGCAGTACTTC. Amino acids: CASQGLAGDEQYF.

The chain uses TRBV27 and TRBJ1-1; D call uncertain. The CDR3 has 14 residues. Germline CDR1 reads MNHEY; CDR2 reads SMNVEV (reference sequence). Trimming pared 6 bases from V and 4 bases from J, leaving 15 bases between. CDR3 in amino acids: CASSEAIISTEAFF. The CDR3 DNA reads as TGTGCCAGCAGCGAGGCCATAATCAGCACTGAAGCTTTCTTT.

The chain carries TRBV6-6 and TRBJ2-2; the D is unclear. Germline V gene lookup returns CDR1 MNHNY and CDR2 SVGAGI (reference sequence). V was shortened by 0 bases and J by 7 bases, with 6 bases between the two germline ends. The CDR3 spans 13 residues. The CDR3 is CASSYSSSGELFF. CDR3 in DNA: TGTGCCAGCAGTTACTCGAGTAGCGGGGAGCTGTTTTTT.

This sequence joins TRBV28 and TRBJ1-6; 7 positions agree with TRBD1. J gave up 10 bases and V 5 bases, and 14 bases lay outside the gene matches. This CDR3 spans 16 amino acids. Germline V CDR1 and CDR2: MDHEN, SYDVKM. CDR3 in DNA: TGTGCCAGCAGTACCTCCGACTTTAACAGGGGCTCACCCCTCCACTTT. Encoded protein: CASSTSDFNRGSPLHF.

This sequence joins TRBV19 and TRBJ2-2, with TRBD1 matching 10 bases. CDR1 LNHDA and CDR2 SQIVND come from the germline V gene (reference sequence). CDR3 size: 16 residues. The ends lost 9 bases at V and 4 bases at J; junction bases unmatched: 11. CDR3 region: CASSAPGQGFTGELFF. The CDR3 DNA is TGTGCCAGCTCTGCACCGGGACAGGGGTTCACCGGGGAGCTGTTTTTT.

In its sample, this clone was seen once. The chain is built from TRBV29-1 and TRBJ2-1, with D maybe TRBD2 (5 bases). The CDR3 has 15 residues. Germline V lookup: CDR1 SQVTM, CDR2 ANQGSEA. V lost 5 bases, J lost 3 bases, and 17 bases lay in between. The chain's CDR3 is CSVLWLAHNYNEQFF. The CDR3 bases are TGCAGCGTTCTCTGGCTAGCCCACAACTACAATGAGCAGTTCTTC.